One sample yielded the 13 T cell receptor beta chains listed below, sequenced in a study of T cells in Graves' hyperthyroidism and ophthalmopathy. Regions amplified from RNA transcripts were the TCR beta CDR3 regions. The primer set for the first-round RT-PCR of the TCR CDR3 was HTBI. TCRdb re-called the multiplex PCR reads with MiXCR, one entry per CDR3 protein. The sample carries about 320,000 distinct CDR3 sequences, roughly 17% recorded once. Sequenced material: blood. The receptors stem from a man aged 25-40 years with Graves' hyperthyroidism.

This clonotype was seen more than once but under ten times. This sequence joins TRBV18 and TRBJ2-3; D may be TRBD1 or TRBD2 (5 bases each). From germline, CDR1 is KGHSH and CDR2 LQKENI. The V end was cut by 3 bases, the J end by 6 bases, with 13 bases between. The CDR3 extends over 14 amino acids. CDR3 sequence reads: CASSPGPHRDTQYF. Here the CDR3 DNA reads TGTGCCAGCTCACCGGGACCTCATCGGGATACGCAGTATTTT.

V gene TRBV7-2 combines with J gene TRBJ2-5, with 7 bases aligning to TRBD2. This CDR3 is built from 16 residues. The germline V gene encodes CDR1 SGHTA and CDR2 FQGNSA. The V segment lost 4 bases and the J segment 4 bases; nucleotides outside the gene matches: 12. CDR3 in DNA: TGTGCCAGCAGCTCCGGGGACTTTGGGGGGGGAGAGACCCAGTACTTC. Translated, it gives CASSSGDFGGGETQYF.

At least ten counts were recorded for this clonotype. The J gene is TRBJ1-1, the V gene TRBV27; 9 bases are a match to TRBD1. The trim removed 2 bases at V and 0 bases at J, leaving 13 bases unmatched. The CDR3 consists of 19 residues. Germline V lookup: CDR1 MNHEY, CDR2 SMNVEV (reference sequence). The CDR3 coding sequence is TGTGCCAGCAGTTTAACCCCACCCTCCCACAGGGGGCTGAACACTGAAGCTTTCTTT. This codes for CASSLTPPSHRGLNTEAFF.

This clonotype was seen only a few times. J is TRBJ2-7 and V is TRBV7-9; 9 nucleotides agree with TRBD1. The CDR3 totals 14 residues. The J segment lost 4 bases and the V segment lost 5 bases, leaving 6 bases of the junction unmatched. Per germline, CDR1 SEHNR and CDR2 FQNEAQ (reference sequence). In DNA form, the CDR3 reads TGTGCCAGCAGCCCCCGGGACAGGGTTTACGAGCAGTACTTC. Residues: CASSPRDRVYEQYF.

This clonotype was detected ten times or more. The chain carries TRBV29-1 and TRBJ1-1; no firm D call. Trimming took off 4 bases at V and 0 bases at J, with 3 bases between the two ends. Germline CDR1 SQVTM, CDR2 ANQGSEA. The length of the CDR3 is 11 residues. CDR3 coding DNA: TGCAGCGTTGGGATGAACACTGAAGCTTTCTTT. This translates into CSVGMNTEAFF.

There are a few counts of this clonotype. This sequence joins TRBV28 and TRBJ2-5; 7 bases align to TRBD2. V gave up 7 bases and J gave up 2 bases; unmatched junction bases: 10. Germline loops: CDR1 MDHEN, CDR2 SYDVKM. This CDR3 is built from 15 residues. The CDR3 here is CASKGAGVGQETQYF. CDR3 DNA sequence: TGTGCCAGCAAAGGGGCGGGAGTGGGTCAAGAGACCCAGTACTTC.

This clonotype was counted between two and nine times. The genes are TRBV20-1 and TRBJ1-4; D call uncertain. Per the germline V gene, CDR1 is DFQATT and CDR2 is SNEGSKA (reference sequence). V lost 5 bases, J lost 3 bases, and 16 bases lay in between. This CDR3 contains 15 residues. The CDR3 nucleotides are TGCAGTGCTCCGAAAGCAGGTCTAGCTAATGAAAAACTGTTTTTT. Amino acids: CSAPKAGLANEKLFF.

This clonotype was seen a few times. The chain uses TRBV5-6 and TRBJ2-5; TRBD1 aligns across 9 bases. The V gene end was trimmed by 7 bases and the J gene end by 2 bases; junction bases not matched to a gene: 6. The CDR3 sequence is 14 residues long. Germline lookup yields CDR1 SGHDT and CDR2 YYEEEE. The CDR3 DNA is TGTGCCAGCGGACCGACAGGGGGACAAGAGACCCAGTACTTC. Amino acids: CASGPTGGQETQYF.

V and J are TRBV7-9 and TRBJ1-4, with TRBD1 as a possible D gene (6 bases). V was shortened by 10 bases and J by 8 bases, with 17 bases between the two germline ends. The CDR3 sequence is 13 residues long. Germline loops: CDR1 SEHNR, CDR2 FQNEAQ (reference sequence). The CDR3 loop is CATTPGVNEKLFF. The CDR3 DNA reads as TGTGCCACCACCCCAGGGGTGAACGAAAAACTGTTTTTT.

Concerning this clonotype itself: At one boundary the junction diverges from the germline segment, which might be a read error. The V call is TRBV28, the J call TRBJ2-5; 8 bases map to TRBD1. The length of the CDR3 is 13 residues. Germline V CDR1 and CDR2: MDHEN, SYDVKM. The CDR3 spells CTSSRTGGETQYF. The CDR3 nucleotides read TGTACCAGCAGCAGAACAGGGGGGGAGACCCAGTACTTC. Together with reference TRBV28 and TRBJ2-5, the CDR3 gives the full variable domain: DVKVTQSSRYLVKRTGEKVFLECVQDMDHENMFWYRQDPGLGLRLIYFSYDVKMKEKGDIPEGYSVSREKKERFSLILESASTNQTSMYLCTSSRTGGETQYFGPGTRLLVL.

This clonotype was recorded many times. V usage is TRBV5-8 and J usage is TRBJ2-2; a weak D match, TRBD2 (6 bases). The V gene lost 4 bases and the J gene lost 9 bases, with 22 bases spanning the gap. The CDR3 has 16 residues. Looked up from germline, CDR1 is SGHTS and CDR2 is YDEGEE. The CDR3 protein is CASSPGLLLDFRELFF. The CDR3 DNA reads TGTGCCAGCAGCCCCGGACTACTTCTTGATTTTAGGGAGCTGTTTTTT.

This clonotype appeared many times. The V gene is TRBV12-3 or TRBV12-4, the J gene TRBJ2-1; D is undetermined. Trimming took 3 bases from V and 6 from J, leaving 6 bases between them. This CDR3 has 12 amino acids. The CDR3 protein is CASSFPSNEQFF. DNA for the CDR3: TGTGCCAGCAGTTTTCCGTCCAATGAGCAGTTCTTC.

The chain has TRBV12-3 or TRBV12-4 and TRBJ2-7; D unclear. The V end lost 6 bases, the J end lost 9 bases, and 21 bases lay between the germline ends. The CDR3 contains 14 residues. This chain's CDR3 is CASSPDQNPPMQYF. The CDR3 DNA reads as TGTGCCAGCAGCCCCGACCAGAACCCCCCAATGCAGTACTTC.